These T cell receptor beta chains were read from a single sample in a study of T cell changes during pregnancy in multiple sclerosis. Sequenced by immunoSEQ multiplex PCR; TCRdb stores in-frame clones only, minus some. The sample carries around 80,000 clones, just over 90% recorded once. The source was peripheral blood, collected before pregnancy. These receptors came from a female donor with multiple sclerosis, enrolled in a pregnancy study. Each CDR3 is given with its conserved first and last residue. Each record gives: CDR3 protein, V gene, J gene.

CDR3 protein: CASSAGTSGRRQETQYF
V gene: TRBV2
J gene: TRBJ2-5

CDR3 protein: CASSVGTGPAEQYF
V gene: TRBV7-2
J gene: TRBJ2-7

CDR3 protein: CASSPTRGEMGFSTDTQYF
V gene: TRBV13
J gene: TRBJ2-3

CDR3 protein: CASRPLAGGGTDTQYF
V gene: TRBV19
J gene: TRBJ2-3

CDR3 protein: CASSTQAGLSTDTQYF
V gene: TRBV27
J gene: TRBJ2-3

CDR3 protein: CASRPDRGNTGELFF
V gene: TRBV2
J gene: TRBJ2-2

CDR3 protein: CSYREGRNTEAFF
V gene: TRBV29-1
J gene: TRBJ1-1

CDR3 protein: CASRPDSQKNTEAFF
V gene: TRBV6-5
J gene: TRBJ1-1

CDR3 protein: CASSLGHSLRGQYEQYF
V gene: TRBV7-8
J gene: TRBJ2-7

CDR3 protein: CASRKERLVNTEAFF
V gene: TRBV28
J gene: TRBJ1-1

CDR3 protein: CSVAGRAAHEQYF
V gene: TRBV29-1
J gene: TRBJ2-7

CDR3 protein: CASSLESNQPQHF
V gene: TRBV28
J gene: TRBJ1-5

CDR3 protein: CASRVGNQPQHF
V gene: TRBV19
J gene: TRBJ1-5

CDR3 protein: CASSPQPQREKYEQYF
V gene: TRBV9
J gene: TRBJ2-7

CDR3 protein: CAIRRDINQPQHF
V gene: TRBV10-3
J gene: TRBJ1-5

CDR3 protein: CASSQGLGETQYF
V gene: TRBV4-1
J gene: TRBJ2-5

CDR3 protein: CASSFLGGDQPQHF
V gene: TRBV28
J gene: TRBJ1-5

CDR3 protein: CASSLGNRDEKQYF
V gene: TRBV5-8
J gene: TRBJ2-7

CDR3 protein: CASSLGEFRAQPYEQYF
V gene: TRBV7-4
J gene: TRBJ2-7

CDR3 protein: CAIRKGQGPTYEQYF
V gene: TRBV10-3
J gene: TRBJ2-7

CDR3 protein: CASSRGSGRTNTGELFF
V gene: TRBV9
J gene: TRBJ2-2

CDR3 protein: CASSEPAGGSNQPQHF
V gene: TRBV6-1
J gene: TRBJ1-5

CDR3 protein: CASSFTVSYEQYF
V gene: TRBV5-1
J gene: TRBJ2-7

CDR3 protein: CAISASGYQETQYF
V gene: TRBV10-3
J gene: TRBJ2-5

CDR3 protein: CASSQKGGGGYEQYF
V gene: TRBV4-3
J gene: TRBJ2-7

CDR3 protein: CASSHQNTGELFF
V gene: TRBV6-6
J gene: TRBJ2-2

CDR3 protein: CASSLFQGPEAFF
V gene: TRBV27
J gene: TRBJ1-1

CDR3 protein: CASTTTPRDNGYTF
V gene: TRBV28
J gene: TRBJ1-2

CDR3 protein: CASSLPQDEKLFF
V gene: TRBV5-6
J gene: TRBJ1-4

CDR3 protein: CASSLKTSGRDTGELFF
V gene: TRBV18
J gene: TRBJ2-2

CDR3 protein: CAISEPGTGRYF
V gene: TRBV10-3
J gene: TRBJ2-7

CDR3 protein: CASSARTGDSYEQYF
V gene: TRBV6-1
J gene: TRBJ2-7

CDR3 protein: CASSIDLGLAGVNIQYF
V gene: TRBV19
J gene: TRBJ2-4

CDR3 protein: CASSSDGLAGSKPQFF
V gene: TRBV19
J gene: TRBJ2-1

CDR3 protein: CASSDSTGTPNEQFF
V gene: TRBV6-4
J gene: TRBJ2-1

CDR3 protein: CSVEVTSGSSYEQYF
V gene: TRBV29-1
J gene: TRBJ2-7